The 16 T cell receptor beta chains reported below all come from one sample, sequenced in a study of blood T cells in healthy people across ages (dated by TCRdb to about 2015). The library was made by 5' RACE. Sequencing was carried out with an Illumina HiSeq 2500. A second PCR of about 7 to 12 cycles was run with a J-beta primer mix and a sample-barcoded 5' primer. The raw public reads went through TCRdb reprocessing: fastp at Q25, MiXCR clone calling, in-frame beta chains kept. Each entry is one CDR3 protein sequence, shown with its most common DNA and genes. Present in this sample are approximately 960,000 distinct CDR3 sequences, under 35% of which were seen just once. Together, the top ten hold roughly 10% of the sample. The same data also went into a second study, on T cells of mothers and their children.

The specimen sequenced was blood. The source of these receptors is a woman in her thirties or forties in good health.

This clonotype was detected ten times or more. The rearrangement links TRBV10-2 to TRBJ2-1; D may be TRBD1 (6 bases). CDR3 length: 13 amino acids. V was clipped by 8 bases and J by 8 bases, with 16 bases between them. Per germline, CDR1 WSHSY and CDR2 SAAADI. Here the CDR3 DNA reads TGCGCCAGCGGAGAAAGGGGGAAGTATGAGCAGTTCTTC. Translation gives CASGERGKYEQFF.

The chain employs TRBV3-1 and TRBJ2-5, with 9 positions matching TRBD2. Per the germline V gene, CDR1 is LGHDT and CDR2 is YNNKEL (reference sequence). J gave up 4 bases and V 0 bases, and 12 bases lay outside the gene matches. This CDR3 has 18 amino acids. The CDR3, as DNA: TGTGCCAGCAGCCAAGAGGGGACTAGCCTTTTCTTAAGAGAGACCCAGTACTTC. Translation: CASSQEGTSLFLRETQYF.

CDR3 nucleotides: TGTGCCAGCAGCTCATCCAGGGGAAACTCCTACGAGCAGTACTTC. Its protein is CASSSSRGNSYEQYF. This chain uses TRBV11-1 with TRBJ2-7; perhaps TRBD1 as D (6 bases). Per the germline V gene, CDR1 is SGHAT and CDR2 is FQDESV (reference sequence). The CDR3 contains 15 residues. V lost 4 bases and J lost 0, with 13 bases in between.

This clonotype turned up a few times. The J gene is TRBJ1-5, the V gene TRBV4-1, with D possibly being TRBD1 (6 bases). Germline values: CDR1 MGHRA, CDR2 YSYEKL. The CDR3 has 16 residues. Trimming removed 1 base from V and 5 bases from J, with 15 bases in between. Here the CDR3 reads CASSQVLRDKDQPQHF. Here the CDR3 DNA reads TGCGCCAGCAGCCAAGTTTTACGGGACAAGGATCAGCCCCAGCATTTT.

The chain combines TRBV4-1 with TRBJ1-1; D is uncertain. V gave up 6 bases and J gave up 7 bases, with 9 bases separating them. The CDR3 runs to 11 residues. Germline lookup yields CDR1 MGHRA and CDR2 YSYEKL. The CDR3 loop reads CASRRGIEAFF. The DNA for the CDR3 is TGCGCCAGCAGACGGGGTATTGAAGCTTTCTTT.

The chain carries TRBV7-9 and TRBJ2-3, with D possibly being TRBD2 (6 bases). Germline loops: CDR1 SEHNR, CDR2 FQNEAQ (reference sequence). The CDR3 runs to 15 residues. V was cut by 5 bases and J by 4 bases, with 16 bases left in between. The CDR3 sequence: CASSPRGSGPDTQYF. The CDR3, as DNA: TGTGCCAGCAGCCCCCGTGGTAGCGGACCAGATACGCAGTATTTT. Complete variable domain (other parts from reference TRBV7-9 and TRBJ2-3): DTGVSQNPRHKITKRGQNVTFRCDPISEHNRLYWYRQTLGQGPEFLTYFQNEAQLEKSRLLSDRFSAERPKGSFSTLEIQRTEQGDSAMYLCASSPRGSGPDTQYFGPGTRLTVL.

The chain is built from TRBV10-2 and TRBJ2-1; D gene ambiguous. From germline, CDR1 is WSHSY and CDR2 SAAADI. CDR3 length: 12 amino acids. Trimming cost V 0 bases and J 7 bases, with 4 bases left between them. The DNA for the CDR3 is TGCGCCAGCAGTGAGTCCTCAAATGAGCAGTTCTTC. Protein sequence: CASSESSNEQFF.

The CDR3 sequence is CASSDRFNQPQHF. CDR3 in DNA: TGTGCCAGCAGCGACAGGTTCAATCAGCCCCAGCATTTT. The V and J genes are TRBV21-1 and TRBJ1-5; TRBD1 is taken as the D call from the table, unchecked against the DNA. TRBV21-1 is annotated as a pseudogene. This CDR3 comprises 13 residues.

The gene calls are TRBV5-1 and TRBJ1-3; TRBD1 might be the D (5 bases). Looked up from germline, CDR1 is SGHRS and CDR2 is YFSETQ. The CDR3 sequence is 14 residues long. The V end lost 0 bases, the J end lost 3 bases, and 7 bases lay between the germline ends. In nucleotides, the CDR3 is TGCGCCAGCAGCTTGGGACAGAGTGGAAACACCATATATTTT. It yields the protein CASSLGQSGNTIYF.

This clonotype showed up many times. This chain links TRBV3-1 with TRBJ2-4, with 14 bases that match TRBD2. Trimming took 7 bases from V and 11 from J; bases not matched to a gene: 7. Germline CDR1 is LGHDT and CDR2 is YNNKEL (reference sequence). CDR3 length equals 14 residues. This CDR3 reads CASTGTSGGWVQYF. For the CDR3, the DNA is TGTGCCAGCACCGGGACTAGCGGGGGTTGGGTTCAGTACTTC.

This clonotype was seen a few times. The chain uses TRBV28 and TRBJ2-7; D unresolved. CDR3 length: 13 residues. Germline-derived CDR1 and CDR2 are MDHEN and SYDVKM. V dropped 8 bases and J dropped 3 bases, with 14 bases sitting between them. CDR3 residues: CASLKGLGYEQYF. CDR3 nucleotides: TGTGCCAGCCTGAAGGGTCTGGGCTACGAGCAGTACTTC.

This clonotype showed up just a few times. J is TRBJ2-5 and V is TRBV18, with TRBD1 identical over 11 bases. CDR1 is KGHSH, CDR2 LQKENI, per germline. CDR3 length: 15 amino acids. V dropped 5 bases and J dropped 5; count of bases not matched to a gene: 7. CDR3 residues: CASSVRDRGFETQYF. CDR3 sequence (DNA): TGTGCCAGCTCAGTCCGGGACAGGGGGTTTGAGACCCAGTACTTC.

The chain couples TRBV12-3 or TRBV12-4 to TRBJ2-3; TRBD2 aligns across 12 bases. V was pared by 3 bases and J by 6 bases, with 4 bases of the junction left unmatched. The CDR3 is 15 residues long. The CDR3 region is CASSFLAGGPDTQYF. The CDR3 DNA sequence: TGTGCCAGCAGTTTCCTAGCGGGGGGGCCGGATACGCAGTATTTT.

This clonotype was picked up many times. The chain links TRBV27 to TRBJ1-2; 10 bases match TRBD1. CDR3 length equals 17 residues. The V segment lost 5 bases and the J segment 4 bases; nucleotides outside the gene matches: 13. Germline-derived CDR1 and CDR2 are MNHEY and SMNVEV (reference sequence). CDR3 DNA: TGTGCCAGCAGTCTAAACTCCCTGACAGGGGGCTTCTATGGCTACACCTTC. This codes for CASSLNSLTGGFYGYTF.

This clonotype was counted between two and nine times. A much larger clonotype is one base distant, so this may be a read error. V usage is TRBV7-2 and J usage is TRBJ2-4, with D perhaps matching TRBD2 (6 bases). The CDR3 runs to 14 residues. V dropped 5 bases and J dropped 13 bases, with 21 bases sitting between them. Germline V lookup: CDR1 SGHTA, CDR2 FQGNSA. Written as DNA, the CDR3 is TGTGCCAGCAGCCAACCCCGGGGGTGGAATGAGCAGTACTTC. Amino acids: CASSQPRGWNEQYF.

The chain uses TRBV20-1 and TRBJ1-2; the D is unclear. Trimming took off 7 bases at V and 3 bases at J, with 6 bases between the two ends. CDR1 and CDR2 (germline): DFQATT, SNEGSKA (reference sequence). The CDR3 has 10 amino acids. The CDR3 region has the DNA TGCAGTGTTAGGCACTATGGCTACACCTTC. Translating it yields CSVRHYGYTF.